The TCR beta chain under discussion was sequenced for a study of blood T cell repertoires in COVID-19. Overall study: The analysed material was cDNA or gDNA that came from T cells, B-cell-depleted T cells, or PBMCs.

In the authors' methods: Nucleated cell number was recorded as an estimate derived from reference gene primer amplification. Data came from immunoSEQ multiplex PCR; TCRdb stores just in-frame clones and leaves some out. The V and J calls and clone size were taken over from that table, and D and trimming were inferred from the DNA. The table includes 65,000 to 90,000 clones, less than 85% detected once. The sequence came from a man aged 65-85 years with active or convalescent COVID-19. The specimen was peripheral blood.

CDR3 DNA sequence: TGTGCCAGCAGCTTCTCAGAATACGAGCAGTACTTC. This gives the protein CASSFSEYEQYF. The V call is TRBV7-6, the J call TRBJ2-7; D gene ambiguous. Germline assignment: CDR1 SGHVS and CDR2 FNYEAQ. The germline V and J ends were trimmed by 3 bases and 4 bases, with 7 bases remaining between them. The CDR3 is 12 amino acids.